These T cell receptor beta chains were read from a single sample in a study of memory CD4+ T cells and cytomegalovirus serostatus. Clones were sequenced by immunoSEQ multiplex PCR, and TCRdb holds only the in-frame ones, with some missing. The top ten hold about 1.3% of the sample, which has 55,000 or so clones, 65% to 80% seen once. The sequenced sample consisted of memory CD4+ T cells from blood. Every receptor here comes from an adult in good health and CMV-seropositive. Each CDR3 is given with its conserved first and last residue. The order of the fields is CDR3 DNA, CDR3 protein, clone size, V gene, J gene, D gene. D genes are given only for firm matches. Rows may omit the clone size; those that give it use once, few, many or a size class.

DNA: TGCAGTGCTAGTCCTACTGAGACCCAGTACTTC; CDR3: CSASPTETQYF; size: .; V: TRBV20-1; J: TRBJ2-5; D: .
DNA: TGTGCCAGCAGTCCCCCCCGCAGCATGAACACTGAAGCTTTCTTT; CDR3: CASSPPRSMNTEAFF; size: .; V: TRBV7-2; J: TRBJ1-1; D: .
DNA: TGTGCCTGGAGTGCGGACAGCCAAGAGACCCAGTACTTC; CDR3: CAWSADSQETQYF; size: .; V: TRBV30; J: TRBJ2-5; D: .
DNA: TGTGCCAGCAGCACGGACGGGGGTTACAATGAGCAGTTCTTC; CDR3: CASSTDGGYNEQFF; size: .; V: TRBV6-1; J: TRBJ2-1; D: .
DNA: TGTGCCAGCAGCCTAGGGGGCCGCGGGGATACGCAGTATTTT; CDR3: CASSLGGRGDTQYF; size: .; V: TRBV5-6; J: TRBJ2-3; D: TRBD1
DNA: TGTGCCAGCAGCCCACCCGGGACTAGCGGGAGTATTAAGCAGTACTTC; CDR3: CASSPPGTSGSIKQYF; size: .; V: TRBV9; J: TRBJ2-7; D: TRBD2
DNA: TGTGCCAGCAGCCGGGACTTTACTAATGAGCAGTTCTTC; CDR3: CASSRDFTNEQFF; size: .; V: TRBV5-4; J: TRBJ2-1; D: .
DNA: TGCGCCAGCAGCCCTGGAGGGGAGGTTCATGGCTACACCTTC; CDR3: CASSPGGEVHGYTF; size: .; V: TRBV5-1; J: TRBJ1-2; D: .
DNA: TGTGCCATCAGTGAGTCTGCGGTATACAATGAGCAGTTCTTC; CDR3: CAISESAVYNEQFF; size: .; V: TRBV10-3; J: TRBJ2-1; D: .
DNA: TGTGCCAGCAAAGGACAGGGCCACTACGAGCAGTACTTC; CDR3: CASKGQGHYEQYF; size: .; V: TRBV6-1; J: TRBJ2-7; D: TRBD1
DNA: TGTGCCAGTAGTCCCGAGGGTGGATATCAGCCCCAGCATTTT; CDR3: CASSPEGGYQPQHF; size: .; V: TRBV19; J: TRBJ1-5; D: .
DNA: TGTGCCAGCAGCAACCGTTGGAACACCGGGGAGCTGTTTTTT; CDR3: CASSNRWNTGELFF; size: .; V: TRBV6-5; J: TRBJ2-2; D: .
DNA: TGTGCCAGCAGGAACCCGGGGAGCGGGAGGAACACCATATATTTT; CDR3: CASRNPGSGRNTIYF; size: .; V: TRBV11-2; J: TRBJ1-3; D: .
DNA: TGTGCCAGTAGTAGCAGGGTGGAGACCCAGTACTTC; CDR3: CASSSRVETQYF; size: .; V: TRBV19; J: TRBJ2-5; D: .
DNA: TGTGCCAGCTCACCACCCGACTCCGGAGATGATACGCAGTATTTT; CDR3: CASSPPDSGDDTQYF; size: few; V: TRBV18; J: TRBJ2-3; D: .
DNA: TGTGCCAGCAGCTCCTCTCCCGAAGCTTTCTTT; CDR3: CASSSSPEAFF; size: .; V: TRBV7-8; J: TRBJ1-1; D: .
DNA: TGTGCCAGCAAGCAGACACCCTTTGGTAATTCACCCCTCCACTTT; CDR3: CASKQTPFGNSPLHF; size: .; V: TRBV6-5; J: TRBJ1-6; D: .
DNA: TGTGCTAGCTCCCTAGCGGGGCTCACAGATACGCAGTATTTT; CDR3: CASSLAGLTDTQYF; size: .; V: TRBV12-5; J: TRBJ2-3; D: TRBD2
DNA: TGTGCCAGTAGTCTGCGGGAGACAGAGACCCAGTACTTC; CDR3: CASSLRETETQYF; size: once; V: TRBV19; J: TRBJ2-5; D: TRBD2
DNA: TGTGCCAGCAGGACAGATACATACTATGGCTACACCTTC; CDR3: CASRTDTYYGYTF; size: .; V: TRBV2; J: TRBJ1-2; D: .
DNA: TGCGCCAGCAGTGAAGGGACTAGCGGGCCCTCCTACAATGAGCAGTTCTTC; CDR3: CASSEGTSGPSYNEQFF; size: .; V: TRBV10-1; J: TRBJ2-1; D: TRBD2
DNA: TGTGCCAGCAGCAAACCGGGCCGCCGAAACCACTCTGGAAACACCATATATTTT; CDR3: CASSKPGRRNHSGNTIYF; size: .; V: TRBV21-1; J: TRBJ1-3; D: .
DNA: TGTGCCAGCAGTTCTCCGGACACGGGCTATGGCTACACCTTC; CDR3: CASSSPDTGYGYTF; size: once; V: TRBV6-5; J: TRBJ1-2; D: .
DNA: TGTGCCAGCAGCTTGGAGACAGTAGCTTTCTTT; CDR3: CASSLETVAFF; size: .; V: TRBV5-5; J: TRBJ1-1; D: .
DNA: TGCGCCAGCAGCCAAGCAGGCGTCCAAGAGACCCAGTACTTC; CDR3: CASSQAGVQETQYF; size: .; V: TRBV4-1; J: TRBJ2-5; D: .
DNA: TGTGCCAGTAAAGGGGAAAGGGCCAACACCGGGGAGCTGTTTTTT; CDR3: CASKGERANTGELFF; size: .; V: TRBV19; J: TRBJ2-2; D: .
DNA: TGTGCCAGCAATTCGCGGAGAGGGAACACCGGGGAGCTGTTTTTT; CDR3: CASNSRRGNTGELFF; size: .; V: TRBV7-2; J: TRBJ2-2; D: .